This TCR beta chain was found in a study of T-cell memory formation after mild COVID-19. Whole-study results and caveats: Clones that contracted from day 15 to 85 had balanced CD4/CD8; later expanders were CD4+ biased.

Each CDR3 protein gets one entry after TCRdb re-called the 5' RACE reads with MiXCR. The sample records under 600,000 distinct CDR3 sequences, about 22% being singletons. Germline V gives CDR1 SEHNR, CDR2 FQNEAQ (reference sequence). This CDR3 has 16 residues. The ends were cut back, 6 bases at V and 5 bases at J, with 22 bases in the middle. Points on this clonotype: Its antigen is unknown.

The chain is built from TRBV7-9 and TRBJ1-1, with D tentatively TRBD1 (5 bases). Sequencing used PBMCs or a T cell subset sorted from them (not recorded which). This TCR was recovered from an adult woman who had mild COVID-19 (a few samples of this study predate the infection). Cell type and time point are not known. The CDR3: CASRAGTVRLVTEAFF. The CDR3 DNA reads TGTGCCAGCAGGGCCGGGACCGTACGGTTGGTGACTGAAGCTTTCTTT.